The sequence of this T cell receptor (beta chain) was determined in a study of shared clonotypes between healthy human individuals. Across the whole study: CD4 naive and memory got three plates each, CD8 naive two, CD8 memory one. Study-level findings and limits: Generally, naive subsets (rather than memory subsets) showed larger estimated richness. Generation probability values for non-shared clonotypes were lower than those for clonotypes shared by all four donors.

Every subset's genomic DNA went evenly onto several immunoSEQ plates. Sequencing was performed with immunoSEQ multiplex PCR; in TCRdb, only in-frame clones are kept and a portion is missing. This sample has around 2,100,000 clones, with about 95% found just once. V was trimmed by 0 bases and J by 2 bases, leaving 12 bases between them. CDR1 is SGDLS and CDR2 is YYNGEE in the germline V gene. The CDR3 spans 15 residues. The naive CD8 fraction comprised CD45RO-negative cells positively selected for CCR7 and excluded terminally differentiated effector memory CD45RA+ cells. Details on this clone: Its target is unknown.

The sequence came from a young man in good health. The chain combines TRBV9 with TRBJ2-7; D tentatively fits TRBD1 or TRBD2 (5 bases each). Source material: naive CD8+ T cells sorted from blood. The CDR3 loop is CASSVGELGAYEQYF. CDR3 nucleotides: TGTGCCAGCAGCGTAGGGGAACTAGGGGCCTACGAGCAGTACTTC.